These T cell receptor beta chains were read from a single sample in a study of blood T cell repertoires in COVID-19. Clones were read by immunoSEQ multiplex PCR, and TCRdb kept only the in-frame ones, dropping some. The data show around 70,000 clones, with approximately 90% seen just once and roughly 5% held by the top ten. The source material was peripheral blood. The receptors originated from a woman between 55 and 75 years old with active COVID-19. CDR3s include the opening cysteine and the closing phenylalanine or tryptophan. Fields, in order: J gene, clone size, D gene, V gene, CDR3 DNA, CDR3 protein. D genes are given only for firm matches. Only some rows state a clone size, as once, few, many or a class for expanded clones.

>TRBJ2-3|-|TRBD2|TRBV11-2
TGTGCCAGCAGCTTAGATACTAGCGGGATATCAGATACGCAGTATTTT
CASSLDTSGISDTQYF
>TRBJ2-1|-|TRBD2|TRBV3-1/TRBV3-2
TGTGCCAGCAGCCGCCCCCCGGGACTAAGAGAGCAGTTCTTC
CASSRPPGLREQFF
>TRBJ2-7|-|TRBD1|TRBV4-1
TGCGCCAGCAGCCGCCCCCCCGGGACAGGGTTCTACGAGCAGTACTTC
CASSRPPGTGFYEQYF
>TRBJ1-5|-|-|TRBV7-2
TGTGCCAGCAGCTTAGAAACAGGGACGAATCAGCCCCAGCATTTT
CASSLETGTNQPQHF
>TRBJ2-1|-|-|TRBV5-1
TGCGCCAGCAGCTTGAACTTTAACGCCGACAATGAGCAGTTCTTC
CASSLNFNADNEQFF
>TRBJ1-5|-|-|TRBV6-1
TGTGCCAGCAGTGAGTACAGGGAGTATCAGCCCCAGCATTTT
CASSEYREYQPQHF
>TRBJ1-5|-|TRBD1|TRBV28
TGTGCCAGCATCCCCACGGAGGGGACAGGGGGTCAGCCCCAGCATTTT
CASIPTEGTGGQPQHF
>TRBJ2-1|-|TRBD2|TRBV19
TGTGCCAGTAGTATCGCCGGGACTATCGCATCCTACAATGAGCAGTTCTTC
CASSIAGTIASYNEQFF
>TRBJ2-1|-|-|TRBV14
TGTGCCAGCAGCCCCCAGGGCTGGACAGAGCAGTTCTTC
CASSPQGWTEQFF
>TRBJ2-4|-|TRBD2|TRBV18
TGTGCCAGCTCACCAGTGCAACTAGCGGGAGGGCCTCACTACTTC
CASSPVQLAGGPHYF
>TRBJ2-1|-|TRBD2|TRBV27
TGTGCCAGCAGTTTTCCGGGGGGGCTAAATGAGCAGTTCTTC
CASSFPGGLNEQFF
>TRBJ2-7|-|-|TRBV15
TGTGCCACCAGCAGAGATCCCCGGGAGAGTTACGAGCAGTACTTC
CATSRDPRESYEQYF
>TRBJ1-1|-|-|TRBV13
TGTGCCAGCAGCTTAATCGGTACTGAAGCTTTCTTT
CASSLIGTEAFF
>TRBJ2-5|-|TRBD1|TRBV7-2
TGTGCGTCAGGACAGGGCCTCCAGGAGACCCAGTACTTC
CASGQGLQETQYF
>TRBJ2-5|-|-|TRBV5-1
TGCGCCAGCAGCTCGGGGGAGGCAGAAGAGACCCAGTACTTC
CASSSGEAEETQYF
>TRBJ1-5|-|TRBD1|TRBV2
TGTGCCAGCAGCGGACAGGGACATAGCAATCAGCCCCAGCATTTT
CASSGQGHSNQPQHF
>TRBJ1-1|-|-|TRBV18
TGTGCCAGCTCACCACGACAGTCACGGGACACTGAAGCTTTCTTT
CASSPRQSRDTEAFF
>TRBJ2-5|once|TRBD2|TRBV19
TGTGCCAGTAGTATAGGGGGGGGAGCTACGGAGGAGACCCAGTACTTC
CASSIGGGATEETQYF
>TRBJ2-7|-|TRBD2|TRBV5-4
TGTGCCAGCGGTGGGTTGGAGGGAGGGGAATCCTACGAGCAGTACTTC
CASGGLEGGESYEQYF
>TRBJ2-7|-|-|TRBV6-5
TGTGCCAGCAGCCCAGGACAAAACTACGAGCAGTACTTC
CASSPGQNYEQYF
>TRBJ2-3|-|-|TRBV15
TGTGCCACCAGGAACGACGGAGCCGGGGATACGCAGTATTTT
CATRNDGAGDTQYF
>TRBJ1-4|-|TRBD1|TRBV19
TGTGCCAGTATAAGACAGGGGTCAGAGCGCCTGTTTTTT
CASIRQGSERLFF
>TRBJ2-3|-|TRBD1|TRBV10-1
TGCGCCAGCTTTACCGGGACAGGGCATACAGATACGCAGTATTTT
CASFTGTGHTDTQYF
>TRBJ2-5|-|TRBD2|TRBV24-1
TGTGCCACCAGTGAGCCACGGGGGGTGGGGTACCAAGAGACCCAGTACTTC
CATSEPRGVGYQETQYF
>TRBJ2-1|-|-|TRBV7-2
TGTGCCAGCAGCTTAGCTTTTACTGATGAGCAGTTCTTC
CASSLAFTDEQFF
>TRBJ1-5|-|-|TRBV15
TGTGCCACCAGCAAACCAGATATTAACAGAACGCCCCAGCATTTT
CATSKPDINRTPQHF
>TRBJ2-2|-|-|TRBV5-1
TGCGCCAGCAGCCCTGAAGGGGGGGGCGGCCGGGAGCTGTTTTTT
CASSPEGGGGRELFF
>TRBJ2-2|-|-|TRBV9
TGTGCCAGCAGCGTAGCTTACGGGAACACCGGGGAGCTGTTTTTT
CASSVAYGNTGELFF
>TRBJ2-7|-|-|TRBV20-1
TGCAGTGGTACTAGCCCACACGAGCAGTACTTC
CSGTSPHEQYF
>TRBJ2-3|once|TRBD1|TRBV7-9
TGTGCCAGCAGCTACTACAGGGGTCAAACAGATACGCAGTATTTT
CASSYYRGQTDTQYF
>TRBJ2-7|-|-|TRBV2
TGTGCCAGCAGTCCGGACAGTCGAGGGTGGGAGCAGTACTTC
CASSPDSRGWEQYF
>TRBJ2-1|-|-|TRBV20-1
TGCAGTGCCAGCGCCTACAATGAGCAGTTCTTC
CSASAYNEQFF
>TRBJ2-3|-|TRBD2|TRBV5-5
TGTGCCAGCAGCTGGAGGGGACTAGGCAGCACAGATACGCAGTATTTT
CASSWRGLGSTDTQYF
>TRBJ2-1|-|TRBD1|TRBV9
TGTGCCAGCAGCCCCCACAGGGGGCTAAACTACAATGAGCAGTTCTTC
CASSPHRGLNYNEQFF
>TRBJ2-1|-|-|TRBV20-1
TGCAGTGCTAACGAGCACAATGAGCAGTTCTTC
CSANEHNEQFF
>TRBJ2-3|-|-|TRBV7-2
TGTGCCAGCAGCTCAACAGATACGCAGTATTTT
CASSSTDTQYF
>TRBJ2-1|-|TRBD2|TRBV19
TGTGCCAGTAGGAGAGGGACTAGCGGGAGTAATGAGCAGTTCTTC
CASRRGTSGSNEQFF
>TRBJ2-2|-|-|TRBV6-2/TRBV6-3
TGTGCCAGCAGCTTACCGAGGAGGGAGCTGTTTTTT
CASSLPRRELFF
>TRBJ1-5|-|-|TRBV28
TGTGCCAGCAACTCGGGGGGGTTTTGGGGTCAGCCCCAGCATTTT
CASNSGGFWGQPQHF
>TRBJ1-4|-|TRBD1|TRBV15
TGTGCCACCAGCAGAGACAGGGGGTTGGAAAAACTGTTTTTT
CATSRDRGLEKLFF
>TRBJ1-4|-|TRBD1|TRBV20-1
TGCAGTGCTAGTCAGGGACAGGGGGAGGAAAAACTGTTTTTT
CSASQGQGEEKLFF
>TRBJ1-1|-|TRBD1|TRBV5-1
TGCGCCAGCAGCTTAGAGGGGGCGATAATCACTGAAGCTTTCTTT
CASSLEGAIITEAFF
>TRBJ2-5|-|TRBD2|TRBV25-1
TGTGCCAGCAGTGAATTCACTGGGACTAGCGGGAGAAGTGAGACCCAGTACTTC
CASSEFTGTSGRSETQYF
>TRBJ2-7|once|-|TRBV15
TGTGCCACCAGCATGGAGGGGACGTTTCCCTACGAGCAGTACTTC
CATSMEGTFPYEQYF
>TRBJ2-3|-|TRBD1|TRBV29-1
TGCAGCGTTGAAGGTACAGGGGGAACAGATACGCAGTATTTT
CSVEGTGGTDTQYF
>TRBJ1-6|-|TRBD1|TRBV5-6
TGTGCCAGCAGCTTCCGGGACAGGGGCTCACCCCTCCACTTT
CASSFRDRGSPLHF
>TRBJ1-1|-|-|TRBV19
TGTGCCAGTACCACGGGGGGGATTATGAACACTGAAGCTTTCTTT
CASTTGGIMNTEAFF
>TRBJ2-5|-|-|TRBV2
TGTGCCAGTACCCAGGTGATAGAGACCCAGTACTTC
CASTQVIETQYF
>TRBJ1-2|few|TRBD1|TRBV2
TGTGCCAGCAGTGGGACAGGGAGCTATGGCTACACCTTC
CASSGTGSYGYTF
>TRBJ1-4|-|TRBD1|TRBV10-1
TGCGCCAGCAGTCGACAGGGGTCAGGCGAAAAACTGTTTTTT
CASSRQGSGEKLFF
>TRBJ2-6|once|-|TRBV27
TGTGCCAGCAGGCCGACCGGGGGTGCTGGGGCCAACGTCCTGACTTTC
CASRPTGGAGANVLTF
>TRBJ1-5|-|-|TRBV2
TGTGCCAGCTCCCGGGCGGGTAATCAGCCCCAGCATTTT
CASSRAGNQPQHF
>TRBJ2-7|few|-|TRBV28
TGTGCCAGCGGAGGAGGCTCCTACGAGCAGTACTTC
CASGGGSYEQYF
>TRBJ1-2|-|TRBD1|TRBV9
TGTGCCAGCAGCGAGAAGACAGGGTGGACCTATGGCTACACCTTC
CASSEKTGWTYGYTF
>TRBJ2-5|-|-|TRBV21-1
TGTGCCATCTGTCGGGGTTCTCAGTACTTC
CAICRGSQYF
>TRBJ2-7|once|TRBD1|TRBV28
TGTGCCAGCACCCCCGGACAGGCATCCTACGAGCAGTACTTC
CASTPGQASYEQYF
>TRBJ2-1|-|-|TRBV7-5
TGTGTCAGAAGCACAAGGACTAGCCTTCATTCCTACAATGAGCAGTTCTTC
CVRSTRTSLHSYNEQFF
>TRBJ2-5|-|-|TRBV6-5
TGTGCCAGCAGTCGGTGGACATACCAAGAGACCCAGTACTTC
CASSRWTYQETQYF
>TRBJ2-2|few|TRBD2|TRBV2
TGTGCCGGGAGGGTTCAGGGCACCGGGGAGCTGTTTTTT
CAGRVQGTGELFF
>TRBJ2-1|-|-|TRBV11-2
TGTGCCAGCAGCTTAGATTTGGCGGTGAATGAGCAGTTCTTC
CASSLDLAVNEQFF